This T cell receptor beta chain comes out of a study of radiotherapy plus CTLA-4 blockade in lung cancer. Findings and caveats of the study: Best predicting response, reportedly, were early blood T cell clone dynamics, with interferon-beta.

TCRdb's copy holds only in-frame clones and misses some; the assay was immunoSEQ multiplex PCR. The sample contains 40,000 to 50,000 clones, around four fifths of which appear only once. The CDR3 totals 15 residues. CDR1 and CDR2 (germline): MDHEN, SYDVKM. V lost 5 bases to trimming and J lost 4 bases, with 18 bases between them. A word on this clone: Its antigen is currently unknown.

Treatment of patients with chemo-refractory metastatic non-small-cell lung cancer consisted of focal radiation plus CTLA-4 blockade with ipilimumab. Sequencing used peripheral blood, obtained from a patient treated with radiotherapy plus ipilimumab. This sequence joins TRBV28 and TRBJ2-7; D is perhaps TRBD1 (6 bases). The source of this sequence is a human donor with non-small cell lung cancer who had stable disease on radiotherapy plus ipilimumab. CDR3: CASSTPGHGTYEQYF. The CDR3 DNA follows: TGTGCCAGCAGTACTCCGGGACATGGGACATACGAGCAGTACTTC.